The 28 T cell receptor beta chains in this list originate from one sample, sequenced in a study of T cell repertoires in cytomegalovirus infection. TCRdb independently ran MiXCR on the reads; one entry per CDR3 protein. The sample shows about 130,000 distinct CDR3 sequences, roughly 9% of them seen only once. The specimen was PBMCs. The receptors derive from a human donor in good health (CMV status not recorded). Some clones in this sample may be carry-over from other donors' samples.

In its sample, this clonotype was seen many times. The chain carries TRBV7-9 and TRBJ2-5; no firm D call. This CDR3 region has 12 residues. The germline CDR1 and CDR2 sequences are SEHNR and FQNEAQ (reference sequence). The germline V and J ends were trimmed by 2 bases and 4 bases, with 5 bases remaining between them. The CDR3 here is CASSLNRETQYF. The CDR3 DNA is TGTGCCAGCAGCTTAAACCGAGAGACCCAGTACTTC.

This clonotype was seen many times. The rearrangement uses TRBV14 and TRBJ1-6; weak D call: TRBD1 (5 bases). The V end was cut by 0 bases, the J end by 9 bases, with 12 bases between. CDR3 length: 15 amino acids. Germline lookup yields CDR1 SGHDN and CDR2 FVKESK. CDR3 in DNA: TGTGCCAGCAGCCAAGACGGACGCGGGGGTTCACCCCTCCACTTT. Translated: CASSQDGRGGSPLHF.

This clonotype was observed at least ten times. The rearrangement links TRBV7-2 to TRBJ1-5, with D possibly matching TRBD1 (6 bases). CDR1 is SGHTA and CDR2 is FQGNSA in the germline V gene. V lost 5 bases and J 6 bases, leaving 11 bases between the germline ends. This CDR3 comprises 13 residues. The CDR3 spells CASSKGGSQPQHF. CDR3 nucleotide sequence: TGTGCCAGCAGCAAAGGGGGGAGTCAGCCCCAGCATTTT.

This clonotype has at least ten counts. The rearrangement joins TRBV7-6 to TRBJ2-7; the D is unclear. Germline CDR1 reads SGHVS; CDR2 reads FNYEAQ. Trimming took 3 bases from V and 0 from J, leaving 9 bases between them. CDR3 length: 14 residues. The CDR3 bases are TGTGCCAGCAGCTTGCGGCCTCCCTCCTACGAGCAGTACTTC. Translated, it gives CASSLRPPSYEQYF. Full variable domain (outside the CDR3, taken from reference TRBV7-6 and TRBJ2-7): GAGVSQSPRYKVTKRGQDVALRCDPISGHVSLYWYRQALGQGPEFLTYFNYEAQQDKSGLPNDRFSAERPEGSISTLTIQRTEQRDSAMYRCASSLRPPSYEQYFGPGTRLTVT.

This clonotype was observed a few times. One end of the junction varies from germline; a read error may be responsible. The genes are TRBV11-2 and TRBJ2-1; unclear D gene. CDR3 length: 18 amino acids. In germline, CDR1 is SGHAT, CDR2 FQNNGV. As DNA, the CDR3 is TGTGCCAGCAGCCTAGAGGCGAGGTCCTCTATCGGGTACAATGAGCAGTTCTTC. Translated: CASSLEARSSIGYNEQFF.

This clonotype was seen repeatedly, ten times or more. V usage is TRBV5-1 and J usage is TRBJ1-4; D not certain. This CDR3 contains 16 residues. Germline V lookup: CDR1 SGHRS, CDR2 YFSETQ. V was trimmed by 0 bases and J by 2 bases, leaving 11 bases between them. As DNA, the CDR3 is TGCGCCAGCAGCTTGGGACCACTGGGGACTAATGAAAAACTGTTTTTT. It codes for CASSLGPLGTNEKLFF.

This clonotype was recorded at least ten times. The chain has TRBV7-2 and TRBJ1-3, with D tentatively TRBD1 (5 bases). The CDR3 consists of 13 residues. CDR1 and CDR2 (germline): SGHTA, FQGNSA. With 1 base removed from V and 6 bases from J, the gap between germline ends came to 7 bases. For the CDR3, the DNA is TGTGCCAGCAGCTTAGTAGGGGTAAACACCATATATTTT. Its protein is CASSLVGVNTIYF.

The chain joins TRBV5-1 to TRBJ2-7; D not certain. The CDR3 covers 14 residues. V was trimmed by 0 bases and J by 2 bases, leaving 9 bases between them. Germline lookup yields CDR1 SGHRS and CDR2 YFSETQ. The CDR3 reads CASSLGASAYEQYF. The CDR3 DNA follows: TGCGCCAGCAGCTTGGGAGCCTCAGCCTACGAGCAGTACTTC.

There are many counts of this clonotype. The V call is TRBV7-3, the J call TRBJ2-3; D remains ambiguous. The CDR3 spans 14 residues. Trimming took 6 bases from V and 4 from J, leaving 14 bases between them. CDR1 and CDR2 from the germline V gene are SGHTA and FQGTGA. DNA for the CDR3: TGTGCCAGCAGTTCCGGATCGCACTCAGATACGCAGTATTTT. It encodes CASSSGSHSDTQYF. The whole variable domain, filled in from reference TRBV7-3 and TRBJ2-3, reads GAGVSQTPSNKVTEKGKYVELRCDPISGHTALYWYRQSLGQGPEFLIYFQGTGAADDSGLPNDRFFAVRPEGSVSTLKIQRTERGDSAVYLCASSSGSHSDTQYFGPGTRLTVL.

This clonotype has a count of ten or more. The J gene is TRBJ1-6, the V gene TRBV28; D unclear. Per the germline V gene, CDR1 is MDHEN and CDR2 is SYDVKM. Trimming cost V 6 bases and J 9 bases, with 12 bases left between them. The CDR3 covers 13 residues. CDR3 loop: CASSQIRASPLHF. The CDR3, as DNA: TGTGCCAGCAGCCAAATAAGGGCTTCACCCCTCCACTTT. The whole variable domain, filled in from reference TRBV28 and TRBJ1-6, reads DVKVTQSSRYLVKRTGEKVFLECVQDMDHENMFWYRQDPGLGLRLIYFSYDVKMKEKGDIPEGYSVSREKKERFSLILESASTNQTSMYLCASSQIRASPLHFGNGTRLTVT.

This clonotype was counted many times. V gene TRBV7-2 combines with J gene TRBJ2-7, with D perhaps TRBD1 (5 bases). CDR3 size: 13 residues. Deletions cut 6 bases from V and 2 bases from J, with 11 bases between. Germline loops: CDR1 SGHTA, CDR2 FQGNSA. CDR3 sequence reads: CASRTGSTYEQYF. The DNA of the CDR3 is TGTGCCAGCAGAACAGGAAGCACCTACGAGCAGTACTTC.

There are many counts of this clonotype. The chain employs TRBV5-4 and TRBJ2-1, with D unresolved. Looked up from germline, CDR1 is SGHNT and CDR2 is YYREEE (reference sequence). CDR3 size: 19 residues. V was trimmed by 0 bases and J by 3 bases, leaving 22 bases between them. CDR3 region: CASSLEDPIRRFFYNEQFF. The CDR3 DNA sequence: TGTGCCAGCAGCTTGGAGGACCCGATACGCAGGTTCTTCTACAATGAGCAGTTCTTC.

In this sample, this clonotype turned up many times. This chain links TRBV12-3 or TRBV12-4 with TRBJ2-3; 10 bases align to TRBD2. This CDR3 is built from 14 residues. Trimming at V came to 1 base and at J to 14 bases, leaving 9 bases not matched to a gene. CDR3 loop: CASSLGTSGRGVYF. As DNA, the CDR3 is TGTGCCAGCAGTTTAGGGACTAGCGGCCGAGGAGTGTATTTT.

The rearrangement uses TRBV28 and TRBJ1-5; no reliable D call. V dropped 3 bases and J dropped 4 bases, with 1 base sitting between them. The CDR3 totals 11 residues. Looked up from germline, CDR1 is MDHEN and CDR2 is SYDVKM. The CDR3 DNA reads TGTGCCAGCAGTTTTAATCAGCCCCAGCATTTT. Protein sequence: CASSFNQPQHF.

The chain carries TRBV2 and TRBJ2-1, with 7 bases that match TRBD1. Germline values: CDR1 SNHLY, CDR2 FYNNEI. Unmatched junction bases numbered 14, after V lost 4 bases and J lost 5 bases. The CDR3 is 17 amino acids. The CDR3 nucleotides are TGTGCCAGCAGTGGGGCTCTCCGGGACAGAAGAAACAATGAGCAGTTCTTC. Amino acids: CASSGALRDRRNNEQFF.

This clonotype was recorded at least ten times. Here the CDR3 DNA reads TGTGCCAGCAACCTAGGACCCCTGAACACTGAAGCTTTCTTT. Protein: CASNLGPLNTEAFF. This chain links TRBV7-9 with TRBJ1-1; D gene ambiguous. Germline lookup yields CDR1 SEHNR and CDR2 FQNEAQ (reference sequence). The V end was cut by 7 bases, the J end by 0 bases, with 12 bases between. The CDR3 runs 14 residues.

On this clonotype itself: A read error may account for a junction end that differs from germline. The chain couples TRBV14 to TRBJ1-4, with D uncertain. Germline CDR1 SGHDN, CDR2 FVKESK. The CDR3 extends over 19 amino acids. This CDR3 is CDSSQDRADYFATNEKLFF. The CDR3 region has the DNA TGTGACAGCAGCCAAGATCGGGCAGATTATTTTGCAACTAATGAAAAACTGTTTTTT.

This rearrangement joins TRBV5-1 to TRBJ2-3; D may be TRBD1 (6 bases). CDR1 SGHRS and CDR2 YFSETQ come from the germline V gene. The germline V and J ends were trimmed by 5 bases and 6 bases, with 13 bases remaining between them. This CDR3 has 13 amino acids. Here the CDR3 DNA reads TGCGCCAGCAGGTCGGACAGTGCGGATACGCAGTATTTT. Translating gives CASRSDSADTQYF.

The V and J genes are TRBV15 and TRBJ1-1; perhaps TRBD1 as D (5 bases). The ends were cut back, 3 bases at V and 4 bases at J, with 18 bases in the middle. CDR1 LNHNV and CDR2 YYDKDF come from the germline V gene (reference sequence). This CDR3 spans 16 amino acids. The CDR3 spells CATSRDPQGGGTEAFF. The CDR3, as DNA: TGTGCCACCAGCAGGGACCCTCAGGGCGGGGGCACTGAAGCTTTCTTT. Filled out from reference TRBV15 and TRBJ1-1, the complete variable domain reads DAMVIQNPRYQVTQFGKPVTLSCSQTLNHNVMYWYQQKSSQAPKLLFHYYDKDFNNEADTPDNFQSRRPNTSFCFLDIRSPGLGDTAMYLCATSRDPQGGGTEAFFGQGTRLTVV.

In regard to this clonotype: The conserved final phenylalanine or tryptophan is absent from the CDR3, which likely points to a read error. This CDR3 is CASSLDNRGIHGYTS. Here the CDR3 DNA reads TGTGCCAGCAGCTTAGATAACAGAGGGATCCATGGCTACACCTCC. V and J are TRBV11-2 and TRBJ1-2; D unclear. CDR1 and CDR2 (germline): SGHAT, FQNNGV. The CDR3 sequence is 15 residues long. The germline V and J ends were trimmed by 0 bases and 6 bases, with 14 bases remaining between them.

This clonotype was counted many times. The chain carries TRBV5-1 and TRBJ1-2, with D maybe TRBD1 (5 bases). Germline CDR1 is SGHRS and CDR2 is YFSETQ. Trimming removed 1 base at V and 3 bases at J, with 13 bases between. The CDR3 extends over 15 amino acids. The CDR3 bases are TGCGCCAGCAGCTTGAGGAGGATGGGGGACTATGGCTACACCTTC. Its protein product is CASSLRRMGDYGYTF.

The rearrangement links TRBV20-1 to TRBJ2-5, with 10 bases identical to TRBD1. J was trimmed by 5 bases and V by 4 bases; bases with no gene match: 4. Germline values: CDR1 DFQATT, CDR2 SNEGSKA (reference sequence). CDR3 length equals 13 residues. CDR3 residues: CSAIGQGVETQYF. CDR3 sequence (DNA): TGCAGTGCTATCGGACAGGGGGTTGAGACCCAGTACTTC.

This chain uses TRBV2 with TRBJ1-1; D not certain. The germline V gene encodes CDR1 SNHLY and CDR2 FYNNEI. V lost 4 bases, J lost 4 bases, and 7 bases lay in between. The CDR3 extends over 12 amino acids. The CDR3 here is CASSVSPTEAFF. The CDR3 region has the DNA TGTGCCAGCAGTGTTAGTCCCACTGAAGCTTTCTTT.

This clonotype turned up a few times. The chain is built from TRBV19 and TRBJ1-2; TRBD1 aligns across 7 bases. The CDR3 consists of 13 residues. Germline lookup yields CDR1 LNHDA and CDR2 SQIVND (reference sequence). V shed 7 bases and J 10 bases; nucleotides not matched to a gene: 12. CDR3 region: CASTVNRGGFYTF. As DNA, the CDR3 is TGTGCCAGTACCGTAAACAGGGGAGGATTCTACACCTTC.

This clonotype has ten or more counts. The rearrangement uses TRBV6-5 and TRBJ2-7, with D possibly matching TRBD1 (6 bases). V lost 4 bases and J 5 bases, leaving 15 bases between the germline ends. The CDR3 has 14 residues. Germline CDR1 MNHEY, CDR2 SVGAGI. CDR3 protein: CASSFNPQGNEQYF. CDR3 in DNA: TGTGCCAGCAGTTTCAACCCACAGGGAAACGAGCAGTACTTC.

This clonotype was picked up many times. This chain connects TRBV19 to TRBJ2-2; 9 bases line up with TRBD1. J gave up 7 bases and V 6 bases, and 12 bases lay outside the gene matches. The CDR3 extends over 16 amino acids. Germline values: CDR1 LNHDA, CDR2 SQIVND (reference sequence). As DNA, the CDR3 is TGTGCCAGTAGCCCAAAAGGGGGACAGGGCGTCGGGGAGCTGTTTTTT. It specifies CASSPKGGQGVGELFF.

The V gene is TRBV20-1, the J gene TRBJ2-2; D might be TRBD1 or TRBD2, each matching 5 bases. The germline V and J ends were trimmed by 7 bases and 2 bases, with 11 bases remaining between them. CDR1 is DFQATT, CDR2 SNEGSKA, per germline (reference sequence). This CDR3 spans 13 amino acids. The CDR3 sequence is CSVGTVNTGELFF. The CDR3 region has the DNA TGCAGTGTGGGGACCGTTAACACCGGGGAGCTGTTTTTT.

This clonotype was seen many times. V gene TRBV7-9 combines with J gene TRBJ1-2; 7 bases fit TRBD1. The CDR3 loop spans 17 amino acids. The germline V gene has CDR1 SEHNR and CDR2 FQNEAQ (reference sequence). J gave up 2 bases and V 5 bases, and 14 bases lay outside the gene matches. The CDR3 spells CASSPWPSQGGNYGYTF. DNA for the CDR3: TGTGCCAGCAGCCCGTGGCCTTCGCAGGGGGGGAACTATGGCTACACCTTC.